This TCR beta chain originates from a study of monozygotic twins with inflammatory bowel disease. General study findings and limits: Varied immunosuppressive treatments among patients may have increased repertoire variability. Different subtypes (of T cells) could not be told apart from one another.

Per TCR library, about 3,300 ng of total RNA was used. UMIs with a 6-nucleotide sample barcode were added by template switching. TCRdb re-called the 5' RACE reads, yielding one record per CDR3 amino acid sequence without DNA. Here the sample table reports hundreds of thousands of distinct CDR3 sequences. Of note for this clonotype: Its antigen is not known.

The germline gives CDR1 SGHTA, CDR2 FQGNSA. This CDR3 comprises 14 residues. The chain carries TRBV7-2 and TRBJ2-1. The sequencing sample was made of blood. The sequence derives from a human donor with ulcerative colitis or Crohn's disease, or a healthy co-twin of an affected twin (not recorded which). Here the CDR3 reads CASNEASSYNEQFF.